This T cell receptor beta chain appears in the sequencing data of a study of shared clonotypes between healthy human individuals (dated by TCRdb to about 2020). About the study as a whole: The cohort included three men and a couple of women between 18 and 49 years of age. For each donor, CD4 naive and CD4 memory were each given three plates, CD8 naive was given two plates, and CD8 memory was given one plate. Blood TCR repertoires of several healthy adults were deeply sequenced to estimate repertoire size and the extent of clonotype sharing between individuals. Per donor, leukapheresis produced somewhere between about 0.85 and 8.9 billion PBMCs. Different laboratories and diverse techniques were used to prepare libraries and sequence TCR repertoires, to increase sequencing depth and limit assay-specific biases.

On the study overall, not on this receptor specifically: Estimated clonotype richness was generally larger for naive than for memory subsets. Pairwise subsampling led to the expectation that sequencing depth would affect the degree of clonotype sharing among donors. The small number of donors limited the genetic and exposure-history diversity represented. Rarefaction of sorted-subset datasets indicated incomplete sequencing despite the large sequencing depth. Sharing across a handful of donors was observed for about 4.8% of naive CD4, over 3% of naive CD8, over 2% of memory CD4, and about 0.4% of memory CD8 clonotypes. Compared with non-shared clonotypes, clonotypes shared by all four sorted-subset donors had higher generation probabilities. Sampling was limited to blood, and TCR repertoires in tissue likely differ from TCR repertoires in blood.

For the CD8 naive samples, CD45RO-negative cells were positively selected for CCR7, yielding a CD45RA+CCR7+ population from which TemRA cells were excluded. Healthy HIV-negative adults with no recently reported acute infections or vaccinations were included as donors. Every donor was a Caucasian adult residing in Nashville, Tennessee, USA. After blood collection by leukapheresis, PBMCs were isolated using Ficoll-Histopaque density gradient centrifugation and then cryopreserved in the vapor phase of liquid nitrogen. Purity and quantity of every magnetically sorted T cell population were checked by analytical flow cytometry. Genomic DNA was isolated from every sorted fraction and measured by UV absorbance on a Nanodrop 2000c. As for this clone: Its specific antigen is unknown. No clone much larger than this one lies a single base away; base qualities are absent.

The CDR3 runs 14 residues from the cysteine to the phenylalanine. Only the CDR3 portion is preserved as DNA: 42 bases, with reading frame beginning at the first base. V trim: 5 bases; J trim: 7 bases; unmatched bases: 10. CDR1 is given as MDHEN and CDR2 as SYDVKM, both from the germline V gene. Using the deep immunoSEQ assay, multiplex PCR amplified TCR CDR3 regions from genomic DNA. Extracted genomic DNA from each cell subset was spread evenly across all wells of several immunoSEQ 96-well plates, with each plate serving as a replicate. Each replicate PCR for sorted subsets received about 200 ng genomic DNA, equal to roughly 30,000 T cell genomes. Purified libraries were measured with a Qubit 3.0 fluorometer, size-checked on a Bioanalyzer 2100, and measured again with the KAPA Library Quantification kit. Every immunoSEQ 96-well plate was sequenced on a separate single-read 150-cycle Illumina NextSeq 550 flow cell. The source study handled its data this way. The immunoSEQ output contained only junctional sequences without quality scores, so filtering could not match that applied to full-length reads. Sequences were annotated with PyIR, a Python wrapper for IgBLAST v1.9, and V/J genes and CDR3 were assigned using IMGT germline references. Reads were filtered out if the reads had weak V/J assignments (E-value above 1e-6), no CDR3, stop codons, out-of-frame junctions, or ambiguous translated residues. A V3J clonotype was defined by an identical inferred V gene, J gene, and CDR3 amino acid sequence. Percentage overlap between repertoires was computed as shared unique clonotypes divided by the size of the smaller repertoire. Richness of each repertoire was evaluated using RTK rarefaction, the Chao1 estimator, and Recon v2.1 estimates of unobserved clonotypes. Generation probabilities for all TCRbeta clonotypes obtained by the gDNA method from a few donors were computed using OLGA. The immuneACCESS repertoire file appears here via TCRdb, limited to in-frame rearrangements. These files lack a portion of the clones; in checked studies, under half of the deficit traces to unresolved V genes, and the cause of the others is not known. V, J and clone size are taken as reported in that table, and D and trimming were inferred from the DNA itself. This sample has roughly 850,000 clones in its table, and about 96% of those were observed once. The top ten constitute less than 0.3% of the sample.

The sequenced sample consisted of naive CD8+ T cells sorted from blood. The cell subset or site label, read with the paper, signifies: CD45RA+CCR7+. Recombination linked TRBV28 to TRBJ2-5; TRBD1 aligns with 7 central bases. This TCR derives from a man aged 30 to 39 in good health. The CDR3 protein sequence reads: CASSPLTGTRTQYF. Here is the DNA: TGTGCCAGCAGTCCGCTGACAGGGACCAGGACCCAGTACTTC.